This T cell receptor (beta chain) was sequenced in a study of T cells in Graves' hyperthyroidism and ophthalmopathy. Study background: Peripheral blood was obtained at initial diagnosis, preceding any treatment.

Template material for amplifying TCR beta CDR3 regions consisted of RNA transcripts. Researchers ran a first-round RT-PCR on the TCR CDR3 using the HTBI primer set. Each CDR3 protein gets one entry after TCRdb re-called the multiplex PCR reads with MiXCR. This table has more than 550,000 distinct CDR3 sequences, around a sixth appearing once. A word on this clonotype: Its antigen remains unidentified.

The ends lost 4 bases at V and 3 bases at J; junction bases unmatched: 21. In germline, CDR1 is MGHDK, CDR2 SYGVNS. The CDR3 extends over 19 amino acids. Findings and limits, study-wide: Ophthalmopathy was identified by the model a median about six months ahead of onset.

Sequencing was done on a sample of blood. V gene TRBV25-1 combines with J gene TRBJ2-7, with 7 bases matching TRBD1. The receptor was isolated from a woman in her forties or fifties with Graves' hyperthyroidism that later progressed to Graves' ophthalmopathy. The CDR3 region is CASSAYGDNRGRGYYEQYF. As DNA, the CDR3 is TGTGCCAGCAGTGCCTATGGAGATAACAGGGGACGAGGGTACTACGAGCAGTACTTC.